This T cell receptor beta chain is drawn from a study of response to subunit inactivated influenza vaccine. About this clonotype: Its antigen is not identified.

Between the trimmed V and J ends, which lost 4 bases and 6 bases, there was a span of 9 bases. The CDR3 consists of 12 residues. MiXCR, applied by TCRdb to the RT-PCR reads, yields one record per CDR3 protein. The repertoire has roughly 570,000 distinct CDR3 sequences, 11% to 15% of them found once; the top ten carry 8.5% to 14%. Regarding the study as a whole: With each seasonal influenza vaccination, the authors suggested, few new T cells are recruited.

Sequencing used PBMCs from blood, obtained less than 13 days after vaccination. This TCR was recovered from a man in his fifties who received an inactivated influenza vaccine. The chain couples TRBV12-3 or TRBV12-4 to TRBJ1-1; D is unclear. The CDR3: CASSYTRAEAFF. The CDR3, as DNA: TGTGCCAGCAGTTATACTAGGGCTGAAGCTTTCTTT.